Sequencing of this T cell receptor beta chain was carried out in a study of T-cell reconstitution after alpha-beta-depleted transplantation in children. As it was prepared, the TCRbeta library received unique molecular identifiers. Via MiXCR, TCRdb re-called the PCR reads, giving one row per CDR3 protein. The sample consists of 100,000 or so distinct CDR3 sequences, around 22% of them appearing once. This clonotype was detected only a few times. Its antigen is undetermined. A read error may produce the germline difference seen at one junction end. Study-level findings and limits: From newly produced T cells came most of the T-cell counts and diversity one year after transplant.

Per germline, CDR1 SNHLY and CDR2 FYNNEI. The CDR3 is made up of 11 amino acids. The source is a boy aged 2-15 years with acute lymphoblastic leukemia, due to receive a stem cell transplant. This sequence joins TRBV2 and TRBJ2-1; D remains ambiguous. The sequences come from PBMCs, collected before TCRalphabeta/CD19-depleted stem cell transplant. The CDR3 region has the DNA TGTGCCAGCAGTGAAACGCATAGGATGCTCTTC. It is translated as CASSETHRMLF.